The 9 T cell receptor beta chains below were found in one sample sequenced in a study of shared clonotypes between healthy human individuals. TCRdb's table, derived via immunoSEQ multiplex PCR, lists solely in-frame clones and lacks some. There are some 980,000 clones in the sample; 70% to 85% occur only once, and about 1.5% lies in the top ten. Sequences were obtained from memory CD4+ T cells sorted from blood. Subset given: CD45RA-negative fraction. These receptors all stem from a man between 18 and 29 years old in good health.

The chain couples TRBV30 to TRBJ2-7; D gene ambiguous. V was shortened by 4 bases and J by 0 bases, with 10 bases between the two germline ends. CDR3 length: 13 residues. Germline-derived CDR1 and CDR2 are GTSNPN and SVGIG (reference sequence). CDR3 amino acids: CAWNPDFSYEQYF. In nucleotides, the CDR3 is TGTGCCTGGAACCCAGATTTCTCCTACGAGCAGTACTTC. Combining the CDR3 with reference TRBV30 and TRBJ2-7 gives the whole variable domain SQTIHQWPATLVQPVGSPLSLECTVEGTSNPNLYWYRQAAGRGLQLLFYSVGIGQISSEVPQNLSASRPQDRQFILSSKKLLLSDSGFYLCAWNPDFSYEQYFGPGTRLTVT.

This rearrangement joins TRBV6-1 to TRBJ1-6; D is possibly TRBD1 (5 bases). V was shortened by 0 bases and J by 0 bases, with 9 bases between the two germline ends. CDR3 size: 17 residues. Germline values: CDR1 MNHNS, CDR2 SASEGT. This CDR3 is CASSEAGAYSYNSPLHF. CDR3 in DNA: TGTGCCAGCAGTGAAGCTGGGGCGTACTCCTATAATTCACCCCTCCACTTT.

This chain uses TRBV27 with TRBJ1-2; 10 nucleotides align to TRBD1. V was pared by 4 bases and J by 4 bases, with 6 bases of the junction left unmatched. This CDR3 spans 15 amino acids. Germline loops: CDR1 MNHEY, CDR2 SMNVEV (reference sequence). The CDR3 protein is CASSSGQGLFYGYTF. The CDR3 DNA is TGTGCCAGCAGTTCGGGACAGGGGTTGTTCTATGGCTACACCTTC.

With respect to this clone: This sample also contains other DNA sequences that code for the same CDR3. The rearrangement joins TRBV10-1 to TRBJ2-2, with TRBD1 identical over 10 bases. There are 13 residues in the CDR3. Trimming took 6 bases from V and 6 from J; bases not matched to a gene: 1. The V gene's germline CDR1 is WNHNN and CDR2 SYGVQD (reference sequence). CDR3 DNA: TGCGCCAGCAGAGGACAGGGGGCCGGGGAGCTGTTTTTT. This codes for CASRGQGAGELFF.

This chain links TRBV6-4 with TRBJ1-6; D unclear. Germline CDR1 is MRHNA and CDR2 is SNTAGT. CDR3 length: 13 amino acids. V dropped 0 bases and J dropped 10 bases, with 7 bases sitting between them. The CDR3 DNA reads as TGTGCCAGCAGTGACTCGATTGACTCACCCCTCCACTTT. This encodes CASSDSIDSPLHF.

This clone was seen a few times. The genes are TRBV10-3 and TRBJ2-7; 11 positions match TRBD2. V was clipped by 2 bases and J by 5 bases; unmatched bases: 5. The CDR3 runs to 15 residues. In germline, CDR1 is ENHRY, CDR2 SYGVKD. CDR3 DNA sequence: TGTGCCATCAGTGAGCCATTAGCGGGAGGGGACGAGCAGTACTTC. Translating gives CAISEPLAGGDEQYF.

J is TRBJ2-7 and V is TRBV18; tentative D call: TRBD2 (6 bases). Per germline, CDR1 KGHSH and CDR2 LQKENI. CDR3 length equals 16 residues. Between the trimmed V and J ends, which lost 5 bases and 1 base, there was a span of 18 bases. As DNA, the CDR3 is TGTGCCAGCTCAACCAGTCTAGCGAGCGATTCCTACGAGCAGTACTTC. Its translation is CASSTSLASDSYEQYF.

This clone was found a few times. This CDR3 reads CAISEGSPGTGYEQYF. CDR3 DNA: TGTGCCATCAGTGAGGGGTCCCCCGGGACAGGCTACGAGCAGTACTTC. The genes are TRBV10-3 and TRBJ2-7; 8 nucleotides agree with TRBD1. Germline V gives CDR1 ENHRY, CDR2 SYGVKD. V shed 2 bases and J 3 bases; nucleotides not matched to a gene: 9. The CDR3 runs 16 residues.

The DNA of the CDR3 is TGTGCCAGCAGCCAGTACAAACCTACAGATACGCAGTATTTT. It translates to CASSQYKPTDTQYF. J is TRBJ2-3 and V is TRBV7-2; D gene ambiguous. CDR1 SGHTA and CDR2 FQGNSA come from the germline V gene. Trimming pared 5 bases from V and 3 bases from J, leaving 12 bases between. The CDR3 has 14 residues.